The sequence of this T cell receptor (beta chain) was determined in a study of T cells in Graves' hyperthyroidism and ophthalmopathy. PBMCs were obtained from about 9.9 ml fresh peripheral blood. RNA transcripts gave rise to amplified TCR beta CDR3 regions. When the TCR CDR3 underwent first-round RT-PCR, the HTBI primer set was used. TCRdb used MiXCR to reprocess the multiplex PCR reads, holding one entry per CDR3 protein. The sample includes approximately 640,000 distinct CDR3 sequences, about 16% seen only once; the top ten take less than 4.5%. This clonotype was picked up a small number of times. CDR1 and CDR2 from the germline V gene are SGHRS and YFSETQ. The CDR3 extends over 16 amino acids. V shed 4 bases and J 0 bases; nucleotides not matched to a gene: 4.

The chain carries TRBV5-1 and TRBJ2-2, with 9 bases fitting TRBD2. This receptor was obtained from a woman aged 25 to 39 with Graves' hyperthyroidism. The sample taken for sequencing was blood. CDR3 protein: CASSTLAGTNTGELFF. The CDR3 nucleotides read TGCGCCAGCAGCACACTAGCGGGCACGAACACCGGGGAGCTGTTTTTT.